This T cell receptor (beta chain) was captured in a study of T cells in Graves' hyperthyroidism and ophthalmopathy. Findings and limits, study-wide: With a median lead of 6.5 months before onset, the model predicted ophthalmopathy.

This CDR3 contains 16 residues. Germline assignment: CDR1 MDHEN and CDR2 SYDVKM. The TCR beta CDR3 regions underwent amplification using RNA transcripts as the source. An initial round of RT-PCR targeting the TCR CDR3 relied on the HTBI primer set. TCRdb called the multiplex PCR reads again in MiXCR, with one record for every CDR3 protein. The table has about 480,000 distinct CDR3 sequences, approximately 24% seen once. At least ten counts were recorded for this clonotype. The antigen is not known. The chain uses TRBV28 and TRBJ1-1; a possible D gene is TRBD1 (5 bases). Sequencing was carried out using blood. The receptor was derived from a woman younger than 45 with Graves' ophthalmopathy. The CDR3 coding sequence is TGTCCTGATCTGGGGGGGACGGGACGGGGTTACACTGAAGCTTTCTTT. Amino acid sequence: CPDLGGTGRGYTEAFF. Variable domain in full (rest from reference TRBV28 and TRBJ1-1): DVKVTQSSRYLVKRTGEKVFLECVQDMDHENMFWYRQDPGLGLRLIYFSYDVKMKEKGDIPEGYSVSREKKERFSLILESASTNQTSMYLCPDLGGTGRGYTEAFFGQGTRLTVV.